These 9 T cell receptor beta chains originate from one sample sequenced in a study of T cells of healthy individuals. A single record per CDR3 protein comes from TCRdb applying MiXCR to the 5' RACE reads. In the table there are around 100,000 distinct CDR3 sequences, around 17% of which are singletons. All receptors derive from a human donor in good health.

V usage is TRBV28 and J usage is TRBJ2-3; D gene ambiguous. This CDR3 is 17 amino acids long. V shed 3 bases and J shed 3 bases, with 19 bases lying between them. Germline V lookup: CDR1 MDHEN, CDR2 SYDVKM. DNA for the CDR3: TGTGCCAGCAGTTTCGTCTCCTCGGGCATCTCGACAGATACGCAGTATTTT. Its protein is CASSFVSSGISTDTQYF.

This clonotype came up many times. The rearrangement uses TRBV7-9 and TRBJ2-1; TRBD2 matches at 8 bases. CDR1 is SEHNR, CDR2 FQNEAQ, per germline (reference sequence). The CDR3 covers 16 residues. V gave up 4 bases and J gave up 8 bases; unmatched junction bases: 13. Written as DNA, the CDR3 is TGTGCCAGCAGCTCCCCTGCGGGGGGTTCCGGCGATGAGCAGTTCTTC. It encodes CASSSPAGGSGDEQFF.

This clonotype was observed at least ten times. The V gene is TRBV30, the J gene TRBJ2-7, with D possibly matching TRBD2 (6 bases). Germline CDR1 is GTSNPN and CDR2 is SVGIG (reference sequence). This CDR3 has 14 amino acids. Between the trimmed V and J ends, which lost 0 bases and 5 bases, there was a span of 14 bases. CDR3 sequence reads: CAWSVLGGGDEQYF. The CDR3, as DNA: TGTGCCTGGAGTGTACTCGGGGGTGGGGACGAGCAGTACTTC.

The chain combines TRBV7-2 with TRBJ1-5; no clear D gene. CDR1 is SGHTA and CDR2 is FQGNSA in the germline V gene. The CDR3 extends over 14 amino acids. V lost 4 bases, J lost 2 bases, and 9 bases lay in between. CDR3 sequence: CASSSDGGNQPQHF. CDR3 bases: TGTGCCAGCAGCTCAGACGGAGGCAATCAGCCCCAGCATTTT.

This clonotype was recorded a few times. The chain carries TRBV4-1 and TRBJ1-1; D is unresolved. The V end was cut by 4 bases, the J end by 2 bases, with 11 bases between. The CDR3 consists of 14 residues. The V gene's germline CDR1 is MGHRA and CDR2 YSYEKL. The CDR3 coding sequence is TGCGCCAGCAGCCTCCGGGCAGCCAACACTGAAGCTTTCTTT. This encodes CASSLRAANTEAFF.

The chain uses TRBV19 and TRBJ2-1; 10 positions match TRBD1. There are 14 residues in the CDR3. V gave up 7 bases and J gave up 9 bases; unmatched junction bases: 9. Germline V CDR1 and CDR2: LNHDA, SQIVND (reference sequence). The CDR3 is CASIPGQGVFEQFF. In DNA, the CDR3 is TGTGCCAGTATCCCCGGACAGGGGGTGTTTGAGCAGTTCTTC.

The V gene is TRBV28, the J gene TRBJ2-3; the D is unclear. V lost 6 bases and J 3 bases, leaving 7 bases between the germline ends. The CDR3 covers 12 residues. The V gene's germline CDR1 is MDHEN and CDR2 SYDVKM. CDR3 amino acids: CASSGPTDTQYF. CDR3 sequence (DNA): TGTGCCAGCAGCGGACCAACAGATACGCAGTATTTT.

DNA for the CDR3: TGTGCCAGCAGTTTGGCTAGCGGGAGGAACACCGGGGAGCTGTTTTTT. Protein sequence: CASSLASGRNTGELFF. This chain joins TRBV6-5 and TRBJ2-2; 10 bases agree with TRBD2. With V trimmed by 4 bases and J by 1 base, 3 bases remained unmatched. Germline V gene sequence: CDR1 MNHEY, CDR2 SVGAGI. The CDR3 is 16 residues long.

CDR3 DNA sequence: TGTGCCAGCAGTTTTATCTATAAGGGATACAATGAGCAGTTCTTC. It codes for CASSFIYKGYNEQFF. The V gene is TRBV27, the J gene TRBJ2-1; D not certain. The CDR3 loop spans 15 amino acids. Between the trimmed V and J ends, which lost 3 bases and 4 bases, there was a span of 13 bases. Germline V gene sequence: CDR1 MNHEY, CDR2 SMNVEV (reference sequence).